The 16 T cell receptor beta chains presented below share a single source sample, sequenced in a study of blood T cell repertoires in COVID-19. Generated by immunoSEQ multiplex PCR, the TCRdb table keeps only in-frame clones and is missing some. The sample consists of under 200,000 clones, approximately 79% of them appearing once. The sample was peripheral blood. These receptors all come from a woman older than 75 with acute or convalescent COVID-19.

As regards this clone: At one boundary the junction diverges from the germline segment, which might be a read error. The gene calls are TRBV7-2 and TRBJ2-1, with TRBD2 matching over 9 bases. The CDR3 runs 14 residues. Germline V gives CDR1 SGHTA, CDR2 FQGNSA. DNA of the CDR3: TGTGCCAGCAGTTTAGCGGGAGTAAGGAATGAGCAGTTCTTC. As protein: CASSLAGVRNEQFF.

This chain connects TRBV28 to TRBJ2-3; 7 bases match TRBD2. Germline V gene lookup returns CDR1 MDHEN and CDR2 SYDVKM. This CDR3 is 15 amino acids long. V dropped 8 bases and J dropped 3; count of bases not matched to a gene: 11. CDR3 loop: CASLSGDYNTDTQYF. Written as DNA, the CDR3 is TGTGCCAGCCTATCTGGGGACTACAATACAGATACGCAGTATTTT.

J is TRBJ1-4 and V is TRBV9; weak D call: TRBD1 (6 bases). The germline V gene encodes CDR1 SGDLS and CDR2 YYNGEE. The CDR3 consists of 14 residues. V dropped 4 bases and J dropped 7 bases, with 14 bases sitting between them. The CDR3 DNA sequence: TGTGCCAGCAGCCCACGACAGGAGACTGAAAAACTGTTTTTT. This sequence encodes CASSPRQETEKLFF.

The chain is built from TRBV28 and TRBJ1-4; 7 bases agree with TRBD1. From germline, CDR1 is MDHEN and CDR2 SYDVKM. V lost 6 bases and J lost 8; bases outside the gene matches: 9. The CDR3 is 14 residues long. The CDR3 DNA reads TGTGCCAGCAGACCCGGGACAGCACTCGAAAAACTGTTTTTT. This gives the protein CASRPGTALEKLFF.

The chain uses TRBV7-9 and TRBJ1-3; D is undetermined. The germline CDR1 and CDR2 sequences are SEHNR and FQNEAQ (reference sequence). Trimming shortened V by 2 bases and J by 4 bases, and 3 bases separated the two germline ends. This CDR3 spans 12 amino acids. Here the CDR3 reads CASSLSGNTIYF. The CDR3 DNA follows: TGTGCCAGCAGCTTAAGCGGAAACACCATATATTTT.

The genes are TRBV5-1 and TRBJ1-3; D uncertain. This CDR3 has 15 amino acids. The ends were cut back, 3 bases at V and 0 bases at J, with 10 bases in the middle. Germline V gene data show CDR1 as SGHRS and CDR2 as YFSETQ. The CDR3 spells CASSSDGVSGNTIYF. The DNA of the CDR3 is TGCGCCAGCAGCTCGGACGGGGTCTCTGGAAACACCATATATTTT. The variable domain in full, with the rest retrieved from reference TRBV5-1 and TRBJ1-3, is KAGVTQTPRYLIKTRGQQVTLSCSPISGHRSVSWYQQTPGQGLQFLFEYFSETQRNKGNFPGRFSGRQFSNSRSEMNVSTLELGDSALYLCASSSDGVSGNTIYFGEGSWLTVV.

This chain joins TRBV6-5 and TRBJ1-5; TRBD1 agrees at 9 bases. Germline assignment: CDR1 MNHEY and CDR2 SVGAGI. Losses at the gene ends were 7 bases for V and 6 bases for J; bases not matched to a gene: 10. The CDR3 loop spans 15 amino acids. The CDR3 nucleotides read TGTGCCAGCACAGAACAGGGGGCCGGTTCTCAGCCCCAGCATTTT. It encodes CASTEQGAGSQPQHF.

V usage is TRBV2 and J usage is TRBJ2-2; 7 bases agree with TRBD1. There are 15 residues in the CDR3. CDR1 and CDR2 (germline): SNHLY, FYNNEI. The J segment lost 0 bases and the V segment lost 6 bases, leaving 4 bases of the junction unmatched. The CDR3 sequence is CASRRQGANTGELFF. The CDR3 DNA follows: TGTGCCAGCAGGCGACAGGGCGCGAACACCGGGGAGCTGTTTTTT. Combining the CDR3 with reference TRBV2 and TRBJ2-2 gives the whole variable domain EPEVTQTPSHQVTQMGQEVILRCVPISNHLYFYWYRQILGQKVEFLVSFYNNEISEKSEIFDDQFSVERPDGSNFTLKIRSTKLEDSAMYFCASRRQGANTGELFFGEGSRLTVL.

This chain uses TRBV7-2 with TRBJ2-1; D ambiguous. Germline V gene sequence: CDR1 SGHTA, CDR2 FQGNSA. V was cut by 7 bases and J by 9 bases, with 19 bases left in between. This CDR3 is 14 amino acids long. CDR3 sequence: CASTFSLTGGEQFF. The CDR3 coding sequence is TGTGCCAGCACCTTCTCTCTCACCGGTGGTGAGCAGTTCTTC.

The chain employs TRBV12-3 or TRBV12-4 and TRBJ1-1; D not certain. The CDR3 contains 13 residues. V lost 3 bases to trimming and J lost 1 base, with 6 bases between them. The CDR3 reads CASSLSGNTEAFF. CDR3 in DNA: TGTGCCAGCAGTTTGTCGGGGAACACTGAAGCTTTCTTT.

This sequence joins TRBV9 and TRBJ2-3; 7 nucleotides match TRBD2. Germline V gives CDR1 SGDLS, CDR2 YYNGEE. This CDR3 comprises 17 residues. With 0 bases clipped from V and 4 bases from J, the junction kept 11 bases outside the gene matches. In DNA, the CDR3 is TGTGCCAGCAGCGTAGACCTCGCGGGAGAGGGCCCAGATACGCAGTATTTT. Protein sequence: CASSVDLAGEGPDTQYF. The full variable domain, its missing parts supplied by reference TRBV9 and TRBJ2-3, is DSGVTQTPKHLITATGQRVTLRCSPRSGDLSVYWYQQSLDQGLQFLIQYYNGEERAKGNILERFSAQQFPDLHSELNLSSLELGDSALYFCASSVDLAGEGPDTQYFGPGTRLTVL.

The chain combines TRBV9 with TRBJ2-6; D perhaps matches TRBD1 (6 bases). Germline CDR1 reads SGDLS; CDR2 reads YYNGEE. CDR3 length: 15 amino acids. V lost 2 bases to trimming and J lost 2 bases, with 8 bases between them. The CDR3 sequence is CASSVTGTGANVLTF. CDR3 DNA: TGTGCCAGCAGCGTCACAGGGACTGGGGCCAACGTCCTGACTTTC.

The chain carries TRBV24-1 and TRBJ2-3; possible D gene TRBD1, 7 bases. Germline CDR1 reads KGHDR; CDR2 reads SFDVKD. Trimming took off 5 bases at V and 4 bases at J, with 12 bases between the two ends. The CDR3 is made up of 14 amino acids. In nucleotides, the CDR3 is TGTGCCACCAGTGTCGCAGGGGGGTCAGATACGCAGTATTTT. Translation gives CATSVAGGSDTQYF.

Concerning this clone: This sample also contains other DNA sequences that code for the same CDR3. The rearrangement uses TRBV7-6 and TRBJ2-5, with unresolved D. The CDR3 extends over 13 amino acids. Per germline, CDR1 SGHVS and CDR2 FNYEAQ. V lost 1 base and J 5 bases, leaving 8 bases between the germline ends. This chain's CDR3 is CASSLDRAETQYF. As DNA, the CDR3 is TGTGCCAGCAGCTTAGATCGCGCTGAGACCCAGTACTTC.

The chain joins TRBV3-1 (or the pseudogene TRBV3-2) to TRBJ2-5; TRBD2 matches at 12 bases. Trimming took 1 base from V and 4 from J; bases not matched to a gene: 7. The CDR3 length is 17 residues. Germline CDR1 reads LGHDT; CDR2 reads YNNKEL (reference sequence). CDR3 loop: CASSQAPSGRAGETQYF. The CDR3 DNA is TGTGCCAGCAGCCAAGCCCCTAGCGGGAGGGCGGGAGAGACCCAGTACTTC.

The chain uses TRBV5-4 and TRBJ2-7; 10 bases agree with TRBD2. The germline CDR1 and CDR2 sequences are SGHNT and YYREEE (reference sequence). The CDR3 sequence is 14 residues long. The V segment lost 5 bases and the J segment 3 bases; nucleotides outside the gene matches: 5. CDR3 sequence reads: CASRSSGSGYEQYF. CDR3 in DNA: TGTGCCAGCAGATCTAGCGGGAGCGGCTACGAGCAGTACTTC.